These T cell receptor beta chains were read from a single sample in a study of CD8 T cells in ankylosing spondylitis. TCRdb redid the calling of the 5' RACE reads with MiXCR, one entry per CDR3 protein. The table lists 300,000 to 400,000 distinct CDR3 sequences, roughly 15% of them singletons. Sequenced material: blood, either unsorted or a sorted T cell fraction (not recorded which). These receptors were obtained from a male donor with ankylosing spondylitis or in good health (not recorded which). The conserved cysteine and the conserved F or W are not part of the CDR3 here.

j_gene: TRBJ2-7
v_gene: TRBV28
CDR3aa: ASSYTGTGGVYEQY

j_gene: TRBJ2-7
v_gene: TRBV12-3/TRBV12-4
CDR3aa: ASGTVNYEQY

j_gene: TRBJ2-5
v_gene: TRBV11-2
CDR3aa: ASSSGLVETQY

j_gene: TRBJ2-5
v_gene: TRBV20-1
CDR3aa: SAVPGWGSSGGETQY

j_gene: TRBJ2-5
v_gene: TRBV5-1
CDR3aa: ASSFLGVQETQY

j_gene: TRBJ2-3
v_gene: TRBV7-2
CDR3aa: ASSSRVGGDTQY

j_gene: TRBJ2-2
v_gene: TRBV4-2
CDR3aa: ASSPGLAGAMNTGELF

j_gene: TRBJ1-5
v_gene: TRBV18
CDR3aa: ASSPDHRVGQPQH

j_gene: TRBJ2-2
v_gene: TRBV5-6
CDR3aa: ASSSGQADTGELF

j_gene: TRBJ2-7
v_gene: TRBV6-2/TRBV6-3
CDR3aa: ASSSAGTVVYEQY

j_gene: TRBJ2-3
v_gene: TRBV7-9
CDR3aa: ASSLGEPEDTQY

j_gene: TRBJ2-1
v_gene: TRBV12-5
CDR3aa: ASHGEPSSREQF

j_gene: TRBJ2-7
v_gene: TRBV5-1
CDR3aa: ASSASGWEQY

j_gene: TRBJ2-5
v_gene: TRBV5-6
CDR3aa: ASSLDRVETQY

j_gene: TRBJ1-1
v_gene: TRBV6-5
CDR3aa: ASSYSRGSAEAF

j_gene: TRBJ2-3
v_gene: TRBV20-1
CDR3aa: SAPRSDTQY

j_gene: TRBJ2-7
v_gene: TRBV20-1
CDR3aa: SARPWDSNYEQY

j_gene: TRBJ2-7
v_gene: TRBV25-1
CDR3aa: ASSTGGSSSYEQY

j_gene: TRBJ2-5
v_gene: TRBV30
CDR3aa: ACTRDRGETQY

j_gene: TRBJ1-5
v_gene: TRBV2
CDR3aa: ASGKEVVQPQH

j_gene: TRBJ2-6
v_gene: TRBV30
CDR3aa: AWSVPGGANVLT

j_gene: TRBJ2-3
v_gene: TRBV10-2
CDR3aa: ASRRMGGTDTQY

j_gene: TRBJ1-2
v_gene: TRBV12-3/TRBV12-4
CDR3aa: ASTGQGAGYGYT

j_gene: TRBJ1-2
v_gene: TRBV29-1
CDR3aa: SVLELKGQGART

j_gene: TRBJ2-3
v_gene: TRBV7-8
CDR3aa: ASTSPGGTDTQY

j_gene: TRBJ2-5
v_gene: TRBV20-1
CDR3aa: SARDPGRGETQY

j_gene: TRBJ1-4
v_gene: TRBV5-1
CDR3aa: ASSPGTGGEKLF

j_gene: TRBJ2-1
v_gene: TRBV12-3/TRBV12-4
CDR3aa: ASTSSTENNEQF

j_gene: TRBJ2-5
v_gene: TRBV5-6
CDR3aa: ASSRRRQVDWETQY

j_gene: TRBJ1-2
v_gene: TRBV29-1
CDR3aa: SAPLANYGYT

j_gene: TRBJ2-7
v_gene: TRBV9
CDR3aa: ASSVEGRGTYEQY

j_gene: TRBJ1-1
v_gene: TRBV27
CDR3aa: ASSLSRRGNTEAF

j_gene: TRBJ2-2
v_gene: TRBV6-1
CDR3aa: ASRTGELF

j_gene: TRBJ1-1
v_gene: TRBV20-1
CDR3aa: SAKTGGPNTEAF

j_gene: TRBJ2-3
v_gene: TRBV3-1
CDR3aa: ASSQLGSIGAQY

j_gene: TRBJ2-5
v_gene: TRBV5-6
CDR3aa: ASSFSGLTVTSETQY